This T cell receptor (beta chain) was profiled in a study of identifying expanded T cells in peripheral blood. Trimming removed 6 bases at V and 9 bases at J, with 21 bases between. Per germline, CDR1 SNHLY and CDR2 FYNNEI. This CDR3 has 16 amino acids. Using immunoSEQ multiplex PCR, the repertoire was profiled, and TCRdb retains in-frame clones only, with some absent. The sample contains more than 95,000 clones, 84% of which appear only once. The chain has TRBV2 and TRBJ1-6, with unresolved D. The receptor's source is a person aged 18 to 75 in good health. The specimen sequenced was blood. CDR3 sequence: CASSYREPVRGSPLHF. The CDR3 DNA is TGTGCCAGCAGCTACCGGGAACCAGTCCGCGGTTCACCCCTCCACTTT.